The 30 T cell receptor beta chains presented below share a single source sample, sequenced in a study of beta chain features in type 1 diabetes. The entirety of the isolated RNA underwent reverse transcription, so expressed TCRB transcripts were sequenced. TCRdb keeps only in-frame clones here, not all; method: immunoSEQ multiplex PCR. This table holds fewer than 200,000 clones, around 8.5% found once. Sequencing was done on a sample of central memory CD4+ T cells from blood. The receptor source for this set is a man between 18 and 35 years old in good health.

The CDR3 loop reads CASSDSEDTEAFF. The CDR3 DNA is TGTGCCAGCTCAGACTCGGAGGACACTGAAGCTTTCTTT. The V gene is TRBV18, the J gene TRBJ1-1; the D is unclear. Germline values: CDR1 KGHSH, CDR2 LQKENI. V lost 5 bases to trimming and J lost 3 bases, with 10 bases between them. The CDR3 loop spans 13 amino acids.

The gene calls are TRBV7-2 and TRBJ1-2; TRBD1 matches at 9 bases. Germline lookup yields CDR1 SGHTA and CDR2 FQGNSA. J was trimmed by 2 bases and V by 5 bases; bases with no gene match: 3. The CDR3 extends over 14 amino acids. The CDR3 DNA is TGTGCCAGCAGCCACAGGGGGCAGAACTATGGCTACACCTTC. Protein: CASSHRGQNYGYTF.

In the case of this clone: One junction end does not reproduce the germline sequence, and a read error may be involved. CDR3 residues: CASSSRATSGSHYEQYF. Written as DNA, the CDR3 is TGTGCTAGCAGCTCTAGGGCGACTAGCGGGAGTCACTACGAGCAGTACTTC. The rearrangement joins TRBV7-7 to TRBJ2-7, with 12 nucleotides matching TRBD2. The CDR3 loop spans 17 amino acids. The germline CDR1 and CDR2 sequences are SSHAT and FNYEAQ (reference sequence).

This chain connects TRBV10-3 to TRBJ1-3; TRBD1 agrees at 7 bases. CDR3 size: 16 residues. V lost 0 bases, J lost 1 base, and 3 bases stayed unmatched. Germline V gives CDR1 ENHRY, CDR2 SYGVKD. The CDR3: CAISESSGQSGNTIYF. CDR3 sequence (DNA): TGTGCCATCAGTGAGTCGTCGGGACAGTCTGGAAACACCATATATTTT.

This clone showed up just a few times. The genes are TRBV9 and TRBJ2-3, with TRBD2 identical over 7 bases. Germline values: CDR1 SGDLS, CDR2 YYNGEE. This CDR3 has 15 amino acids. V lost 6 bases to trimming and J lost 2 bases; unmatched junction nucleotides: 9. The CDR3 reads CASTSGEGFTDTQYF. The CDR3, as DNA: TGTGCCAGCACCTCCGGGGAGGGGTTCACAGATACGCAGTATTTT.

Only a few counts were recorded for this clone. This chain connects TRBV29-1 to TRBJ2-5; D possibly corresponds to TRBD1 (5 bases). The CDR3 has 14 amino acids. Germline values: CDR1 SQVTM, CDR2 ANQGSEA. The V gene lost 3 bases and the J gene lost 2 bases, with 13 bases spanning the gap. CDR3 in amino acids: CSVDAGNRQETQYF. As DNA, the CDR3 is TGCAGCGTTGATGCAGGGAATAGACAAGAGACCCAGTACTTC.

The sample holds a few counts of this clone. The chain combines TRBV27 with TRBJ2-5; 10 positions match TRBD2. This CDR3 region has 15 residues. V lost 5 bases, J lost 5 bases, and 8 bases stayed unmatched. Germline loops: CDR1 MNHEY, CDR2 SMNVEV (reference sequence). CDR3 sequence: CASSPKRGGSETQYF. The CDR3 nucleotides are TGTGCCAGCAGTCCAAAGCGGGGGGGCAGTGAGACCCAGTACTTC.

A few counts support this clone. The chain employs TRBV28 and TRBJ1-2; 8 nucleotides align to TRBD1. V was clipped by 6 bases and J by 8 bases; unmatched bases: 8. The CDR3 is made up of 13 amino acids. Per germline, CDR1 MDHEN and CDR2 SYDVKM. Here the CDR3 reads CASRSTGASGYTF. CDR3 bases: TGTGCCAGCAGATCGACAGGGGCATCGGGCTACACCTTC.

In its sample, this clone was seen a few times. The chain carries TRBV7-2 and TRBJ2-7, with 9 bases lining up with TRBD1. The CDR3 has 14 amino acids. CDR1 SGHTA and CDR2 FQGNSA come from the germline V gene. With V trimmed by 3 bases and J by 3 bases, 3 bases remained unmatched. CDR3 amino acids: CASSFGTGRYEQYF. In nucleotides, the CDR3 is TGTGCCAGCAGCTTCGGGACAGGGCGCTACGAGCAGTACTTC. The variable domain in full, with the rest retrieved from reference TRBV7-2 and TRBJ2-7, is GAGVSQSPSNKVTEKGKDVELRCDPISGHTALYWYRQSLGQGLEFLIYFQGNSAPDKSGLPSDRFSAERTGGSVSTLTIQRTQQEDSAVYLCASSFGTGRYEQYFGPGTRLTVT.

This clone came up many times. The V and J genes are TRBV4-2 and TRBJ2-1; 9 nucleotides align to TRBD2. The V and J ends lost 5 bases and 1 base, in that order; junction bases with no gene match: 3. Looked up from germline, CDR1 is LGHNA and CDR2 is YNFKEQ. The CDR3 runs to 15 residues. The CDR3 sequence is CASSSSGGSYNEQFF. Here the CDR3 DNA reads TGTGCCAGCAGCTCGAGCGGGGGGTCCTACAATGAGCAGTTCTTC.

The J gene is TRBJ2-5, the V gene TRBV4-2, with TRBD2 identical over 8 bases. The CDR3 totals 16 residues. Germline loops: CDR1 LGHNA, CDR2 YNFKEQ. The J segment lost 0 bases and the V segment lost 5 bases, leaving 8 bases of the junction unmatched. CDR3 sequence: CASSLYRGGYQETQYF. DNA for the CDR3: TGTGCCAGCAGCTTGTACCGGGGGGGGTACCAAGAGACCCAGTACTTC.

This clone has ten or more counts. The rearrangement links TRBV5-1 to TRBJ2-1; 7 nucleotides match TRBD1. Trimming cost V 4 bases and J 0 bases; bases outside gene matches: 7. The CDR3 extends over 16 amino acids. Germline V gene data show CDR1 as SGHRS and CDR2 as YFSETQ. The DNA of the CDR3 is TGCGCCAGCAGCGGAGGACAGGCGAACTCCTACAATGAGCAGTTCTTC. Its protein is CASSGGQANSYNEQFF.

The chain combines TRBV2 with TRBJ2-3; D may be TRBD2 (5 bases). Per the germline V gene, CDR1 is SNHLY and CDR2 is FYNNEI. The V end lost 2 bases, the J end lost 6 bases, and 12 bases lay between the germline ends. The CDR3 has 14 residues. The CDR3 protein is CASSEQISADTQYF. The CDR3 nucleotides are TGTGCCAGCAGTGAACAGATTAGCGCCGATACGCAGTATTTT.

This sequence joins TRBV7-8 and TRBJ2-1; 15 positions agree with TRBD2. Germline V gene data show CDR1 as SGHVS and CDR2 as FQNEAQ. The CDR3 totals 21 residues. Trimming took 3 bases from V and 7 from J; bases not matched to a gene: 19. The CDR3: CASSFRYGGVGLAGGKNEQFF. CDR3 DNA: TGTGCCAGCAGCTTTCGGTATGGGGGCGTCGGACTAGCGGGAGGGAAGAATGAGCAGTTCTTC.

This clone has just a few counts. V usage is TRBV5-4 and J usage is TRBJ2-3; D possibly corresponds to TRBD2 (6 bases). There are 16 residues in the CDR3. Germline loops: CDR1 SGHNT, CDR2 YYREEE (reference sequence). Trimming shortened V by 4 bases and J by 5 bases, and 20 bases separated the two germline ends. The CDR3 region has the DNA TGTGCCAGCAGCCCGGACGTCCGGGGAGGAAGAGATACGCAGTATTTT. It codes for CASSPDVRGGRDTQYF.

This clone was observed many times. The chain uses TRBV30 and TRBJ2-7, with D perhaps matching TRBD1 (5 bases). CDR3 length equals 12 residues. Trimming shortened V by 0 bases and J by 2 bases, and 5 bases separated the two germline ends. Germline values: CDR1 GTSNPN, CDR2 SVGIG (reference sequence). The CDR3 DNA sequence: TGTGCCTGGAGTGTACAGGCCTACGAGCAGTACTTC. This codes for CAWSVQAYEQYF.

V usage is TRBV7-2 and J usage is TRBJ2-3; 10 nucleotides line up with TRBD2. CDR3 length: 14 amino acids. The V gene's germline CDR1 is SGHTA and CDR2 FQGNSA. Germline trimming cut 3 bases from V and 4 bases from J; bases unmatched to any gene: 1. The CDR3 bases are TGTGCCAGCAGCTTGAGCGGGGGGGCAGATACGCAGTATTTT. Amino acids: CASSLSGGADTQYF.

The chain recombines TRBV7-2 with TRBJ2-7; 16 positions match TRBD2. J lost 6 bases, V lost 1 base, and 9 bases had no gene match. Germline-derived CDR1 and CDR2 are SGHTA and FQGNSA. CDR3 length equals 18 residues. The CDR3 here is CASSLGPGLAGGPGEQYF. For the CDR3, the DNA is TGTGCCAGCAGCTTAGGGCCGGGACTAGCGGGAGGGCCGGGCGAGCAGTACTTC.

The chain employs TRBV30 and TRBJ2-2, with TRBD2 as a possible D gene (6 bases). Deletions cut 7 bases from V and 0 bases from J, with 9 bases between. This CDR3 is built from 13 residues. Germline CDR1 is GTSNPN and CDR2 is SVGIG (reference sequence). As DNA, the CDR3 is TGTGCCTCCCGGGGGTCGAACACCGGGGAGCTGTTTTTT. It yields the protein CASRGSNTGELFF.

The chain links TRBV29-1 to TRBJ1-1, with D hard to call. Germline CDR1 and CDR2: SQVTM and ANQGSEA. The CDR3 extends over 12 amino acids. CDR3 region: CTGGEGTGEAFF. The DNA of the CDR3 is TGCACCGGAGGAGAGGGAACTGGTGAAGCTTTCTTT.

Only a few counts were recorded for this clone. The chain links TRBV5-5 to TRBJ1-5, with TRBD1 identical over 7 bases. Germline loops: CDR1 SGHKS, CDR2 YYEKEE (reference sequence). V trimming: 4 bases; J trimming: 6 bases; junction bases outside the gene matches: 7. The length of the CDR3 is 14 residues. CDR3 DNA: TGTGCCAGCAGCCGACAGGGTGAAGGTCAGCCCCAGCATTTT. Protein sequence: CASSRQGEGQPQHF.

The rearrangement uses TRBV9 and TRBJ2-5; the match to TRBD2 covers 8 bases. V was pared by 3 bases and J by 5 bases, with 6 bases of the junction left unmatched. Germline V lookup: CDR1 SGDLS, CDR2 YYNGEE. The CDR3 runs to 14 residues. The chain's CDR3 is CASSALTSEETQYF. CDR3 DNA: TGTGCCAGCAGCGCCTTGACTAGCGAGGAGACCCAGTACTTC.

In its sample, this clone was seen a few times. The chain joins TRBV11-2 to TRBJ2-1; weak D call: TRBD1 (5 bases). The germline CDR1 and CDR2 sequences are SGHAT and FQNNGV. The CDR3 has 15 residues. Trimming removed 1 base from V and 3 bases from J, with 10 bases in between. CDR3 bases: TGTGCCAGCAGCTTAGGGCAGGGATACTACAATGAGCAGTTCTTC. Residues: CASSLGQGYYNEQFF.

The table lists this clone with a few counts. This chain links TRBV11-2 with TRBJ2-6, with 7 bases matching TRBD2. The CDR3 loop spans 15 amino acids. Germline V gene sequence: CDR1 SGHAT, CDR2 FQNNGV. The junction had 2 bases not matched to a gene; V was cut back by 2 bases and J by 4 bases. Written as DNA, the CDR3 is TGTGCCAGCAGCTTACGAGCGGGGGGGGCCAACGTCCTGACTTTC. Translating gives CASSLRAGGANVLTF. Based on the CDR3 plus reference TRBV11-2 and TRBJ2-6, the full variable domain is EAGVAQSPRYKIIEKRQSVAFWCNPISGHATLYWYQQILGQGPKLLIQFQNNGVVDDSQLPKDRFSAERLKGVDSTLKIQPAKLEDSAVYLCASSLRAGGANVLTFGAGSRLTVL.

The V and J genes are TRBV7-9 and TRBJ1-1; a possible D gene is TRBD1 (6 bases). Germline CDR1 is SEHNR and CDR2 is FQNEAQ (reference sequence). Trimming took 6 bases from V and 6 from J, leaving 17 bases between them. CDR3 length: 14 amino acids. Here the CDR3 reads CASRGTGLDSEAFF. In nucleotides, the CDR3 is TGTGCCAGCAGAGGCACAGGGTTGGACTCTGAAGCTTTCTTT.

This chain joins TRBV29-1 and TRBJ1-5; TRBD1 agrees at 8 bases. Germline V gene data show CDR1 as SQVTM and CDR2 as ANQGSEA. This CDR3 is 14 amino acids long. The ends lost 4 bases at V and 2 bases at J; junction bases unmatched: 4. This CDR3 reads CSVAVTGGNQPQHF. The CDR3 DNA reads TGCAGCGTTGCGGTGACAGGGGGCAATCAGCCCCAGCATTTT.

The chain recombines TRBV10-2 with TRBJ1-2; TRBD1 might be the D (5 bases). There are 15 residues in the CDR3. Looked up from germline, CDR1 is WSHSY and CDR2 is SAAADI. The germline V and J ends were trimmed by 8 bases and 1 base, with 17 bases remaining between them. CDR3 in DNA: TGCGCCAGCCGAGACAGTCCCGCGGTTAACTATGGCTACACCTTC. Its translation is CASRDSPAVNYGYTF.

The J gene is TRBJ2-1, the V gene TRBV6-6, with 9 bases matching TRBD1. The CDR3 has 14 residues. The trim removed 6 bases at V and 4 bases at J, leaving 4 bases unmatched. CDR1 is MNHNY and CDR2 is SVGAGI in the germline V gene (reference sequence). CDR3 amino acids: CASRNGQGYNEQFF. The CDR3, as DNA: TGTGCCAGCAGGAACGGACAGGGGTACAATGAGCAGTTCTTC.

This clone was observed a few times. This chain links TRBV18 with TRBJ1-1; no clear D. Trimming removed 3 bases at V and 4 bases at J, with 12 bases between. The CDR3 consists of 14 residues. Germline V CDR1 and CDR2: KGHSH, LQKENI. This CDR3 reads CASSPSSGSTEAFF. The DNA of the CDR3 is TGTGCCAGCTCACCGTCTTCCGGGAGCACTGAAGCTTTCTTT.

The chain combines TRBV29-1 with TRBJ1-1, with TRBD1 matching 8 bases. CDR3 length: 18 residues. Germline CDR1 SQVTM, CDR2 ANQGSEA. Trimming removed 8 bases from V and 0 bases from J; junction bases left unmatched: 20. The CDR3 sequence is CSYLGAGGQLSMNTEAFF. Here the CDR3 DNA reads TGCAGCTATTTAGGGGCAGGGGGCCAACTATCTATGAACACTGAAGCTTTCTTT.